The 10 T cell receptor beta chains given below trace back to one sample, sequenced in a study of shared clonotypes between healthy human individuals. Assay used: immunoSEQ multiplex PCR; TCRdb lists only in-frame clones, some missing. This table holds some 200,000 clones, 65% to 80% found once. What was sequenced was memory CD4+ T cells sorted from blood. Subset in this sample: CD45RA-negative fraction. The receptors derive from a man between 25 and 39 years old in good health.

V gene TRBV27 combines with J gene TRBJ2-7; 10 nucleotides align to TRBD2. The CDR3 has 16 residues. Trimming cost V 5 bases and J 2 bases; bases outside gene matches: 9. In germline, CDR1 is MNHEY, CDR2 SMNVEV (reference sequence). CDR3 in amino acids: CASSSLGLAVPYEQYF. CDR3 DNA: TGTGCCAGCAGTAGCCTCGGACTAGCGGTTCCCTACGAGCAGTACTTC.

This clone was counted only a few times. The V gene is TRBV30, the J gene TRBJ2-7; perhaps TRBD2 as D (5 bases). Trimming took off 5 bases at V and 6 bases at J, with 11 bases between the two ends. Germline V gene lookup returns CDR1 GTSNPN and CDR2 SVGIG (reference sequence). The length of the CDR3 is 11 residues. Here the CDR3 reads CAWGEWGEQYF. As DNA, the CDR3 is TGTGCCTGGGGGGAGTGGGGCGAGCAGTACTTC.

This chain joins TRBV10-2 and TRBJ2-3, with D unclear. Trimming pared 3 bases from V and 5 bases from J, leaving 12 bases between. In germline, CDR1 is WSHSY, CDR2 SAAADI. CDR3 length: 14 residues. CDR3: CASSDINTEDTQYF. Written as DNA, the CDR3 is TGCGCCAGCAGTGATATCAATACGGAAGATACGCAGTATTTT.

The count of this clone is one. Here the CDR3 reads CASSQWLNQPQHF. The CDR3 bases are TGCGCCAGCAGCCAATGGCTCAATCAGCCCCAGCATTTT. This chain links TRBV4-3 with TRBJ1-5; D uncertain. V shed 2 bases and J shed 3 bases, with 5 bases lying between them. The CDR3 extends over 13 amino acids. Germline V gene data show CDR1 as LGHNA and CDR2 as YSLEER.

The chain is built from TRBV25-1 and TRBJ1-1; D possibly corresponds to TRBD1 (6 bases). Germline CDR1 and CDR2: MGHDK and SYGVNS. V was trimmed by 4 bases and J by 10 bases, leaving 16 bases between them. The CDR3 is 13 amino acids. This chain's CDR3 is CASSATGTRRAFF. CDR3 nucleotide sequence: TGTGCCAGCAGTGCCACCGGGACACGCAGAGCTTTCTTT.

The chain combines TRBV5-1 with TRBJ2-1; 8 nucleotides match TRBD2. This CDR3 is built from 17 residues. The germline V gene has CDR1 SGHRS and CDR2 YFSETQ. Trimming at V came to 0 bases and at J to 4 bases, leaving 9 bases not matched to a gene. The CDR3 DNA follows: TGCGCCAGCAGCTTGGTCTTCGAACTAGCGGAATACAATGAGCAGTTCTTC. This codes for CASSLVFELAEYNEQFF.

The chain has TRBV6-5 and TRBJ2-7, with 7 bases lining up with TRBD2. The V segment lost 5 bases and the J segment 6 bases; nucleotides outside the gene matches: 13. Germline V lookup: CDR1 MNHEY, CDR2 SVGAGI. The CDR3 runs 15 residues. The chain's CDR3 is CASSGTWGGLAEQYF. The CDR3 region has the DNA TGTGCCAGCAGTGGGACCTGGGGAGGGTTGGCCGAGCAGTACTTC.

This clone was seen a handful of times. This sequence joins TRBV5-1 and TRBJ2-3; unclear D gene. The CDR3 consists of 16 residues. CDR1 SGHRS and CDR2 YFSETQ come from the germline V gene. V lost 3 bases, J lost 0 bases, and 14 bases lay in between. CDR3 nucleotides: TGCGCCAGCAGCTCCGGCCGCTCTGCTAGCACAGATACGCAGTATTTT. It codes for CASSSGRSASTDTQYF.

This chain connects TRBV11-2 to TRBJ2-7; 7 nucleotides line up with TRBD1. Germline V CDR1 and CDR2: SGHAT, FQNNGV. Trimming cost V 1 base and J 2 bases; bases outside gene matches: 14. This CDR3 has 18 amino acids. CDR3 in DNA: TGTGCCAGCAGCTTAGCTAGCCAGGGGGACAGCCGGGCCTACGAGCAGTACTTC. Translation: CASSLASQGDSRAYEQYF.

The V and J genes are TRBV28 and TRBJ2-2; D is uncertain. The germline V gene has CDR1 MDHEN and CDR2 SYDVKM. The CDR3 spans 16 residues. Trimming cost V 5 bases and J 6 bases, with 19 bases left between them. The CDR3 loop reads CASSPSEPPRPGELFF. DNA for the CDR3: TGTGCCAGCAGTCCGTCGGAGCCCCCTAGGCCCGGGGAGCTGTTTTTT.